Listed below are T cell receptor beta chains from one sample, sequenced in a study of blood T cell repertoires in COVID-19. TCRdb's table, derived via immunoSEQ multiplex PCR, lists solely in-frame clones and lacks some. The sample lists roughly 260,000 clones; roughly 86% were seen once. The sequenced sample was peripheral blood. The receptors shown here come from a middle-aged man who had recovered from COVID-19. CDR3s include the opening cysteine and the closing phenylalanine or tryptophan. The order of the fields is J gene, V gene, clone size, CDR3 protein. Some rows have no size entry. The others give once, few or many, or a class for an expanded clone.

TRBJ2-2,TRBV5-4,NA,CASSLPGQHTGELFF
TRBJ2-1,TRBV10-2,NA,CASSFLAGPLAGEQFF
TRBJ2-2,TRBV6-2/TRBV6-3,NA,CASSYFPQVAGGTGELFF
TRBJ2-5,TRBV7-6,NA,CASSLPQPGSETQYF
TRBJ2-7,TRBV5-4,NA,CASSLSQGTGQYF
TRBJ1-2,TRBV6-1,NA,CASSEKAVVYGYTF
TRBJ2-1,TRBV7-7,NA,CASSLDGGAYNEQFF
TRBJ2-2,TRBV7-7,NA,CASAGGPHGELFF
TRBJ2-2,TRBV5-5,once,CASSAGLVTGELFF
TRBJ1-6,TRBV2,NA,CASSAPGTYNSPLHF
TRBJ1-1,TRBV5-5,few,CASSRTGQNTEAFF
TRBJ2-5,TRBV5-1,NA,CASSLGTSAGTQYF
TRBJ1-6,TRBV5-4,NA,CASSLLQGNSASPLHF
TRBJ1-2,TRBV2,NA,CASSEARGGYTF
TRBJ2-2,TRBV4-1,NA,CASSQGGQGAGELFF
TRBJ2-1,TRBV6-2/TRBV6-3,NA,CASSSPWSLGREQFF
TRBJ2-7,TRBV12-3/TRBV12-4,NA,CASSRSGEQYF
TRBJ1-1,TRBV29-1,NA,CSTSGGRTEAFF